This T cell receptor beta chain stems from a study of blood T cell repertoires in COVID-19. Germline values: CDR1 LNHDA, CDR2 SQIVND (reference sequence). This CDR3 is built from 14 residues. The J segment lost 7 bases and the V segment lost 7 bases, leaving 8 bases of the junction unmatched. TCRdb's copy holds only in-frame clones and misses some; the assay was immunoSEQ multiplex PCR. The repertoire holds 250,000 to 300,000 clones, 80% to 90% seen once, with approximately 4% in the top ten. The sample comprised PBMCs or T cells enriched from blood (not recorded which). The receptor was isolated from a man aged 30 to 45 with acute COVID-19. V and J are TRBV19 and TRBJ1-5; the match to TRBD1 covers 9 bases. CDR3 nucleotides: TGTGCCAGTACCCTGACAGGGGGAGTCCAGCCCCAGCATTTT. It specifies CASTLTGGVQPQHF.